These 29 T cell receptor gamma chains were sequenced from one sample in a study of γδ T cells in repeated Plasmodium falciparum infection. Vgamma9/Vdelta2+ and Vdelta2-negative gammadelta T cells were flow-sorted from PBMC for bulk sequencing. TCRdb reanalysed the multiplex PCR reads via CATT. The table records 14,000 or so gamma-chain clones, 1.6% of them present only once. The sequencing sample was made of gamma-delta T cells from blood. The receptors stem from a pool of human donors (malaria-infected and uninfected, not separated).

This clone was recorded at least ten times. A much larger clone is a single base away; this may be a read error. The V and J genes are TRGV5 and TRGJ1 or TRGJ2. This CDR3 comprises 14 residues. Germline V lookup: CDR1 VINAFY, CDR2 YDVSNSKD. The V segment lost 2 bases and the J segment 2 bases; nucleotides outside the gene matches: 6. As DNA, the CDR3 is TGTGCCACCTGGGACACCTATCATTATTATAAGAAACTCTTT. This translates into CATWDTYHYYKKLF.

This clone was observed many times. The protein TCRdb lists belongs to a much larger clone and differs from this DNA's translation at residue 3, which points to a read error; the protein shown is made from the DNA. The chain carries TRGV9 and TRGJ1 or TRGJ2. TCRdb offers no J gene call, so here the DNA was matched to germline to obtain one. Germline V gene sequence: CDR1 GITISATS, CDR2 ISYDGTV (reference sequence). CDR3 size: 13 residues. The CDR3 region is CASWGPYYYKKLF. The CDR3, as DNA: TGTGCCTCGTGGGGACCCTATTATTATAAGAAACTCTTT.

This clone was seen at least ten times. This likely traces to a read error, being one base from a far larger clone. This same CDR3 is encoded by further DNA sequences in the sample. J is TRGJ1 or TRGJ2 and V is TRGV9. Looked up from germline, CDR1 is GITISATS and CDR2 is ISYDGTV (reference sequence). This CDR3 has 12 residues. CDR3 in DNA: TGTGCCTTGTGGGAGAATTATTATAAGAAACTCTTC. Translating gives CALWENYYKKLF.

This clone appeared a few times. The mismatch at residue 11 between this DNA's translation and the TCRdb protein of a much larger clone likely reflects a read error; the protein shown is translated from the DNA. The J gene went uncalled, whereas the V gene is TRGV9. Germline values: CDR1 GITISATS, CDR2 ISYDGTV (reference sequence). The CDR3 runs to 13 residues. CDR3 bases: TGTGCCTTGTGGGAGGACCATTATTATAAGGAACTCTTT. Residues: CALWEDHYYKELF.

This clone was seen repeatedly, ten times or more. The TCRdb record carries a much larger clone's protein, which differs from this DNA's translation at residue 6; a read error is the likely cause, and the protein listed here is the DNA translation. V usage is TRGV4 and J usage is TRGJ1 or TRGJ2. Germline-derived CDR1 and CDR2 are EGSTGY and YDSYTSSV. Trimming at V came to 3 bases and at J to 5 bases, leaving 4 bases not matched to a gene. This CDR3 comprises 12 residues. CDR3 sequence reads: CATWDLNYKKLF. The CDR3 DNA follows: TGTGCCACCTGGGATTTGAATTATAAGAAACTCTTT.

Many counts were recorded for this clone. TCRdb's protein for this DNA is that of a much larger clone and differs from the translation at residue 16, likely a read error; the protein shown is the DNA translation. This CDR3 reads CALWEVSPQELGKKIRVF. For the CDR3, the DNA is TGTGCCTTGTGGGAGGTGTCCCCTCAAGAGTTGGGCAAAAAAATCAGGGTATTT. Called V gene: TRGV9; the J gene was not called. Germline values: CDR1 GITISATS, CDR2 ISYDGTV (reference sequence). CDR3 length: 18 amino acids.

This clone has ten or more counts. A far larger clone is just one base off, so this is likely a read error. Other DNA sequences in the sample encode the same CDR3. The J gene is TRGJP, the V gene TRGV9. TCRdb lists no J gene, so it was determined here by aligning the DNA to germline. This CDR3 region has 16 residues. Germline CDR1 reads GITISATS; CDR2 reads ISYDGTV (reference sequence). CDR3 coding DNA: TGTGCCTTGTGGGAGCTCCGGGAGTTGGGCAAGAAAATCAAGGTATTT. It codes for CALWELRELGKKIKVF.

This clone has a handful of counts. TCRdb assigns this DNA the protein of a much larger clone, which departs from its translation at residue 2; this likely reflects a read error, and the protein shown comes from translating the DNA. The chain is built from TRGV9 and TRGJP. Here the J gene was assigned by germline matching of the DNA, as TCRdb has none. The CDR3 extends over 17 amino acids. CDR1 and CDR2 from the germline V gene are GITISATS and ISYDGTV (reference sequence). The CDR3 reads CTLWEDEPELGKKIKVF. The CDR3 nucleotides are TGTACCTTGTGGGAGGACGAACCAGAGTTGGGCAAAAAAATCAAGGTATTT.

This clone was seen a handful of times. Since a far larger clone is one base different, this is likely a read error. Additional DNA sequences in this sample encode the identical CDR3. The genes are TRGV9 and TRGJP. Since TCRdb gives no J gene, matching the DNA to germline was used here to assign it. Germline CDR1 reads GITISATS; CDR2 reads ISYDGTV (reference sequence). This CDR3 contains 19 residues. The DNA of the CDR3 is TGTGCCTTGTGGGAGGTGGAATTCTCGCAAGAGTTGGGTAAAAAAATCAAGGTATTT. This codes for CALWEVEFSQELGKKIKVF.

The table lists this clone with many counts. A read error likely explains this, since a far larger clone differs by one base. This chain joins TRGV3 and TRGJ1 or TRGJ2. In the absence of a J gene in TCRdb, the DNA was matched to germline to assign it here. Germline V gene lookup returns CDR1 VTNTFY and CDR2 YDVSTARD (reference sequence). The CDR3 is 14 amino acids. The CDR3 sequence: CATWDRAFYYKKLF. Written as DNA, the CDR3 is TGCGCCACCTGGGACAGGGCTTTCTATTATAAGAAACTCTTT.

By its share, this clone is large. The V and J genes are TRGV9 and TRGJ1 or TRGJ2. Germline-derived CDR1 and CDR2 are GITISATS and ISYDGTV (reference sequence). The CDR3 loop spans 13 amino acids. V was clipped by 4 bases and J by 3 bases; unmatched bases: 6. The CDR3 spells CALWEEFYYKKLF. The CDR3 nucleotides are TGTGCCTTGTGGGAAGAGTTTTATTATAAGAAACTCTTT.

This clone has just a few counts. The protein in TCRdb stems from a much larger clone and differs at residue 3 from this DNA's translation, likely a read error; here the protein is translated from the DNA. The J gene went uncalled, whereas the V gene is TRGV4. This CDR3 spans 10 amino acids. CDR1 EGSTGY and CDR2 YDSYTSSV come from the germline V gene. This chain's CDR3 is CAAWTHFGLF. The CDR3 DNA follows: TGTGCCGCCTGGACCCATTTTGGACTCTTT.

In this sample, this clone turned up a few times. It is likely a read error: a sequence one base away is far more abundant. Other DNA sequences within the sample encode an identical CDR3. V usage is TRGV9 and J usage is TRGJ1 or TRGJ2. Germline CDR1 and CDR2: GITISATS and ISYDGTV (reference sequence). The CDR3 contains 13 residues. The CDR3 loop is CALWALYYYKKLF. The CDR3 DNA follows: TGCGCCTTGTGGGCCTTGTATTATTATAAGAAACTCTTT.

This clone was detected a few times. A far larger clone is off by one base, so a read error is likely. The same CDR3 arises from other DNA sequences in this sample as well. Here the V gene is TRGV9, but the J gene went uncalled. The CDR3 sequence is 17 residues long. Germline V gene sequence: CDR1 GITISATS, CDR2 ISYDGTV (reference sequence). The CDR3 coding sequence is TGTGCCTTGTGGGTTACTTTAGCGGTCACGAATTATTATAAGAAGCTCTTT. Translating gives CALWVTLAVTNYYKKLF.

The table lists this clone with many counts. The rearrangement links TRGV8 to TRGJ1 or TRGJ2. CDR3 size: 15 residues. CDR1 and CDR2 (germline): VENAVY, YDSYNSRV. The junction had 11 bases not matched to a gene; V was cut back by 2 bases and J by 4 bases. The CDR3 bases are TGTGCCACCTGGGATAAACCGATTGGATATTATAAGAAACTCTTT. It codes for CATWDKPIGYYKKLF.

Note on this clone: TCRdb has a much larger clone's protein, which differs at residue 10 from the translation of this DNA, likely because of a read error; what is shown is the protein translated from the DNA. The J gene has no call, while the V gene is TRGV9. The CDR3 has 12 amino acids. Germline V lookup: CDR1 GITISATS, CDR2 ISYDGTV (reference sequence). Here the CDR3 reads CALWVRVGFMIF. DNA of the CDR3: TGTGCCTTGTGGGTCCGGGTGGGGTTCATGATATTT.

This clone was detected ten times or more. Translating this DNA gives a protein that differs at residue 7 from the TCRdb one, which belongs to a much larger clone; a read error is likely, and the protein shown is this translation. The chain carries TRGV9 and TRGJ1 or TRGJ2. The J gene comes from matching the DNA to germline here; TCRdb lacks it. The trim removed 0 bases at V and 4 bases at J, leaving 9 bases unmatched. CDR3 length equals 15 residues. Germline V lookup: CDR1 GITISATS, CDR2 ISYDGTV (reference sequence). CDR3 amino acids: CALWEVLVRYYKKLF. In DNA, the CDR3 is TGTGCCTTGTGGGAGGTGCTTGTCCGATATTATAAGAAACTCTTT.

This clone was observed many times. A read error is possible here, since a much larger clone lies one base away. The same CDR3 arises from other DNA sequences in this sample as well. This sequence joins TRGV9 and TRGJP. CDR1 and CDR2 from the germline V gene are GITISATS and ISYDGTV (reference sequence). The CDR3 has 16 residues. The CDR3 bases are TGCGCCTTGTGGGACGATGAAGAGTTGGGCAAAAAAATCAAGGTATTT. This codes for CALWDDEELGKKIKVF.

This clone was counted between two and nine times. This DNA's translation differs at residue 14 from TCRdb's protein, which comes from a much larger clone; a read error is likely, and the protein shown is translated from the DNA. No J gene was named, though the V gene is TRGV9. The germline gives CDR1 GITISATS, CDR2 ISYDGTV (reference sequence). The CDR3 runs to 15 residues. CDR3 DNA: TGTGCCTTGTGGGAGGTGCTATTGGGCAAAAAAATCAAGTTATTT. It codes for CALWEVLLGKKIKLF.

Concerning this clone: TCRdb's protein, taken from a much larger clone, differs from this DNA's translation at residue 10, likely owing to a read error; the protein displayed comes from the DNA. The J gene is TRGJ1 or TRGJ2, the V gene TRGV9. The J gene, missing from TCRdb, was assigned here through DNA to germline matching. This CDR3 contains 13 residues. J lost 12 bases, V lost 0 bases, and 11 bases had no gene match. The germline CDR1 and CDR2 sequences are GITISATS and ISYDGTV (reference sequence). CDR3 loop: CALWEVQRSRKLF. The CDR3 DNA sequence: TGTGCCTTGTGGGAGGTGCAAAGAAGTAGGAAACTCTTT.

Of note for this clone: TCRdb records a much larger clone's protein for this DNA, with a difference at residue 6 that likely arises from a read error; the protein given is the translation of the DNA. The rearrangement links TRGV9 to TRGJP. CDR3 size: 19 residues. Germline trimming cut 1 base from V and 4 bases from J; bases unmatched to any gene: 10. Per germline, CDR1 GITISATS and CDR2 ISYDGTV (reference sequence). CDR3 DNA: TGTGCCTTGTGGGAGGTAACCAAATTACAAGAGTTGGGCAAAAAAATCAAGGTATTT. Translating gives CALWEVTKLQELGKKIKVF.

This clone was observed at least ten times. A read error likely explains this, since a far larger clone differs by one base. V usage is TRGV9 and J usage is TRGJP. Per germline, CDR1 GITISATS and CDR2 ISYDGTV (reference sequence). CDR3 length: 15 residues. The CDR3 spells CALWEEELGKKSKVF. The CDR3 DNA reads TGTGCCTTGTGGGAGGAAGAGTTGGGCAAAAAAAGCAAGGTATTT.

The sample holds a few counts of this clone. Since a far larger clone is one base different, this is likely a read error. This same CDR3 is encoded by further DNA sequences in the sample. The V and J genes are TRGV9 and TRGJ1 or TRGJ2. The J gene, left out of TCRdb, was set here by checking the DNA against germline. The V and J ends lost 5 bases and 7 bases, in that order; junction bases with no gene match: 8. The CDR3 sequence is 12 residues long. The germline gives CDR1 GITISATS, CDR2 ISYDGTV (reference sequence). The chain's CDR3 is CALWANRYKKLF. CDR3 in DNA: TGTGCCTTGTGGGCCAATCGATATAAGAAACTCTTT.

This clone came up many times. J is TRGJ1 or TRGJ2 and V is TRGV4. The junction had 4 bases not matched to a gene; V was cut back by 1 base and J by 7 bases. The germline V gene encodes CDR1 EGSTGY and CDR2 YDSYTSSV. This CDR3 spans 12 amino acids. Written as DNA, the CDR3 is TGTGCCACCTGGGATGGTCGCTATAAGAAACTCTTT. This translates into CATWDGRYKKLF.

This clone was recorded many times. The TCRdb protein comes from a much larger clone and disagrees with this DNA's translation at residue 3, likely due to a read error; the protein given here is derived from the DNA. This rearrangement joins TRGV9 to TRGJ1 or TRGJ2. No J gene is reported in TCRdb; it was inferred here by comparing the DNA with germline. The germline gives CDR1 GITISATS, CDR2 ISYDGTV (reference sequence). The CDR3 runs 13 residues. CDR3 sequence reads: CASWEDHYYKKLF. The CDR3 bases are TGTGCCTCGTGGGAGGACCATTATTATAAGAAACTCTTT.

This clone was picked up many times. V usage is TRGV4 and J usage is TRGJ1 or TRGJ2. This CDR3 is 11 amino acids long. Germline CDR1 and CDR2: EGSTGY and YDSYTSSV. V gave up 5 bases and J gave up 7 bases; unmatched junction bases: 5. CDR3 in amino acids: CATWAVYKKLF. The CDR3, as DNA: TGTGCCACCTGGGCCGTATATAAGAAACTCTTT.

This clone came up many times. TCRdb's protein, taken from a much larger clone, differs from this DNA's translation at residue 13, likely owing to a read error; the protein displayed comes from the DNA. This chain uses TRGV9 with TRGJP. This CDR3 has 17 amino acids. CDR1 and CDR2 (germline): GITISATS, ISYDGTV (reference sequence). DNA of the CDR3: TGTGCCTTGTGGGAGGTGCGGGAAGAGTTGGGCAAAAGAATCAAGGTATTT. It translates to CALWEVREELGKRIKVF.

This clone was counted a few times. A far larger clone is one base from this, pointing to a likely read error. Other DNA sequences from this sample encode an identical CDR3 as well. The V call is TRGV4, the J call TRGJ1 or TRGJ2. The J gene, not given by TCRdb, was assigned here from a germline match of the nucleotide sequence. In germline, CDR1 is EGSTGY, CDR2 YDSYTSSV. CDR3 size: 15 residues. CDR3 sequence: CATWDPHANYYKKLF. The CDR3, as DNA: TGTGCTACCTGGGACCCTCATGCAAATTATTATAAGAAACTCTTT.

At least ten counts were recorded for this clone. A read error is the likely source, as a far larger clone sits one nucleotide away. Distinct nucleotide sequences in the sample also encode this CDR3. The V and J genes are TRGV9 and TRGJ1 or TRGJ2. TCRdb carries no J gene annotation; the J gene was assigned here by matching the DNA with germline. The CDR3 consists of 15 residues. Germline values: CDR1 GITISATS, CDR2 ISYDGTV (reference sequence). CDR3 coding DNA: TGTGCCTTGTGGGAGGTGCCTGTCCGATATTACAAGAAACTCTTT. Amino acids: CALWEVPVRYYKKLF.